This T cell receptor (beta chain) was identified in a study of blood T cell repertoires in COVID-19 (dated by TCRdb to the early 2020s). In the study overall: The collaborator samples originated in the United States, Italy and Spain and spanned the acute and convalescent phases of COVID-19. Where available, HLA class I and class II types were obtained from metadata supplied by the sample provider rather than from assay-based typing. Deeply sampled blood TCRbeta repertoires from subjects exposed to, actively infected with, or recovered from COVID-19 were included in the dataset. Samples were obtained from the ongoing ImmuneRACE study (first 160 participants) and from 950 to 1,500 subjects provided by 6 global collaborators. The prospective study material was composed of cDNA or gDNA derived from T cells, B-cell-depleted T cells, or PBMCs. The sample metadata nearly always contained a de-identified subject ID, COVID-19 status, age in years and sex. The repertoires were released in a freely available public database intended as a resource for research on the immune response to SARS-CoV-2. What the work shows at the level of the full study, not this receptor alone: The amount of clinical and demographic metadata varied by source and participant and was provided uncurated.

In the prospective study, participants were about 18 to 95 years old, resided in under 30 geographic areas of the United States, and were enrolled through a virtual design. In the prospective study, cohorts were assigned on the basis of participant-reported clinical history obtained from a screening survey and a study questionnaire. Exposed participants had been in contact, within 2 weeks of entering the study, with a person who had a PCR-confirmed or clinician-diagnosed case of COVID-19. Mobile phlebotomists in the prospective study collected whole blood, serum and a nasopharyngeal or oropharyngeal swab from every participant. Additional blood draws and questionnaires over an approximately 2-month period could optionally be provided by prospective study participants. Before DNA extraction, prospective study blood samples were shipped either frozen or at room temperature. The immunoSEQ Assay, a bias-controlled multiplex PCR, was used to amplify TCRbeta CDR3 regions from genomic DNA. The original methods were these. Within the assay, amplification of reference gene primers was used to estimate how many nucleated cells each sample contained. Sequence reads were collapsed and filtered to measure the absolute abundance of every unique TCRbeta CDR3 rearrangement. For each sample, productive Simpson clonality was calculated as the square root of Simpson's diversity index across productive rearrangements. The table was pulled from immuneACCESS by TCRdb, which kept in-frame rearrangements only. Such tables lose some clones; where checked, under half of the loss comes from unresolved V genes, and the rest has no known cause. The V and J calls and clone size come from that table; D and trimming were worked out from the DNA. The sample yields under 200,000 clones; over 80% were counted once. 3% to 3.5% of the sample belongs to the ten largest clones.

The germline ends are 15 bases apart after V is trimmed by 2 bases and J by 7 bases. The CDR3 runs 16 amino acids, cysteine and phenylalanine included. Kept here is only the CDR3 DNA, which spans 48 bases and is read in frame from base 1. The germline V gene (reference sequence) supplies CDR1 SEHNR and CDR2 FQNEAQ. Comment on this clone: Its specific antigen is unknown. No much larger clone is present one base from it, and per-base qualities are unavailable.

The sequence links TRBV7-9 to TRBJ1-6; TRBD1 is a possible D gene, resting on 6 matching bases. Sequenced input: PBMCs or T cells enriched from blood (not recorded which). The origin of this receptor is a woman aged 25 to 39 who had been exposed to COVID-19. The CDR3 sequence is CASSLLPGHENSPLHF. Read as DNA, the sequence is TGTGCCAGCAGCTTATTACCGGGACATGAGAATTCACCCCTCCACTTT.